This T cell receptor beta chain was found in a study of blood T cells in healthy people across ages. This clonotype has more than one count but fewer than ten. Primed by a sample-barcoded 5' primer and a J-beta primer mix, a second PCR proceeded for roughly 6 to 12 cycles. TCRdb independently ran MiXCR on the 5' RACE reads; one entry per CDR3 protein. The sample yields hundreds of thousands of distinct CDR3 sequences, 20% to 25% seen once. The germline V gene encodes CDR1 MDHEN and CDR2 SYDVKM. The CDR3 consists of 16 residues. V trimming: 4 bases; J trimming: 1 base; junction bases outside the gene matches: 10. These sequences were also reported in another study, on T cells of mothers and their children.

Sequenced material: blood. The TCR was taken from a boy younger than 18 in good health. The chain recombines TRBV28 with TRBJ2-7, with TRBD1 matching 7 bases. CDR3 protein: CASSYLPWDSSYEQYF. CDR3 DNA sequence: TGTGCCAGCAGTTATTTGCCCTGGGACAGTTCCTACGAGCAGTACTTC.